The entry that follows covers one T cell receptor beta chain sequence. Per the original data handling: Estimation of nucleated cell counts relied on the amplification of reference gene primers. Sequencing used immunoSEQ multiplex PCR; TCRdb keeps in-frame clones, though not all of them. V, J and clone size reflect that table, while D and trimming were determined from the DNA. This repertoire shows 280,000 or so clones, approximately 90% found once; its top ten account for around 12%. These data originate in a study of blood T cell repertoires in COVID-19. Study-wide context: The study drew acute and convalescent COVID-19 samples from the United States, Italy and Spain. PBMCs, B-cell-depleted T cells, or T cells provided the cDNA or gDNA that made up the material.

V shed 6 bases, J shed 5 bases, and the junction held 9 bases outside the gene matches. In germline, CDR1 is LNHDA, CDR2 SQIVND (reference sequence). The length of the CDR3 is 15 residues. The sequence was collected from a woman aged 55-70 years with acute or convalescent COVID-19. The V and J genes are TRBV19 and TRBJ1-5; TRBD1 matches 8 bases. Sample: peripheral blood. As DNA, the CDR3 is TGTGCCAGTAGAACGACAGGGGCCGACTATCAGCCCCAGCATTTT. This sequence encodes CASRTTGADYQPQHF.